This T cell receptor beta chain appears in the sequencing data of a study of T cells in Graves' hyperthyroidism and ophthalmopathy. Study observations and caveats: Researchers found most expanded thyroid clonotypes above 0.001 in blood as well.

This clonotype was recorded at least ten times. Its antigen remains unknown. The V and J ends lost 2 bases and 6 bases respectively, with 13 bases between them. The V gene's germline CDR1 is GTSNPN and CDR2 SVGIG (reference sequence). The CDR3 runs to 13 residues. Amplification yielded TCR beta CDR3 regions, with RNA transcripts as the source. The TCR CDR3 first-round RT-PCR relied on the HTBI primer set. One entry per CDR3 protein, called by TCRdb with MiXCR from the multiplex PCR reads. The data show under 650,000 distinct CDR3 sequences, with around 15% seen just once and 3.5% to 4% held by the top ten. It was less than 13 ml of fresh peripheral blood that supplied the PBMCs.

Sequencing used blood. The sequence was collected from a woman under 40 with Graves' hyperthyroidism. The chain combines TRBV30 with TRBJ1-2, with D perhaps matching TRBD1 (5 bases). The CDR3 sequence is CAWSWGRPDGYTF. The CDR3 DNA reads TGTGCCTGGAGTTGGGGACGTCCGGATGGCTACACCTTC.